These T cell receptor beta chains were read from a single sample in a study of CXCR3-negative and CXCR3-positive naive CD8 T cells. One entry per CDR3 protein, without DNA, is what TCRdb gives after re-calling the 5' RACE reads. This sample's table reports roughly 90,000 distinct CDR3 sequences. Sequencing input: naive CXCR3- CD8+ T cells from blood. The receptors come from a human donor in good health. Some clones in this sample may be carry-over from other donors' samples. The CDR3 runs from the conserved cysteine through the conserved F or W. Fields, in order: J gene, V gene, CDR3 protein.

>TRBJ2-7|TRBV28
CASSRQRVPYEQYF
>TRBJ2-3|TRBV7-6
CASSFRPGTGGVTDTQYF
>TRBJ2-7|TRBV20-1
CSARERTLYEQYF
>TRBJ1-1|TRBV7-2
CASSLLWNPREAFF
>TRBJ1-5|TRBV7-3
CASSFGSNQPQHF
>TRBJ2-3|TRBV29-1
CSSKVSTDTQYF
>TRBJ2-7|TRBV29-1
CSAHAVGDEQYF
>TRBJ1-5|TRBV12-3/TRBV12-4
CASRETGYSNQPQHF
>TRBJ2-1|TRBV29-1
CSPLAGPVNEQFF
>TRBJ1-2|TRBV7-9
CASSFQGRGDGYTF
>TRBJ1-1|TRBV29-1
CSVGGGGRRTEAFF
>TRBJ1-1|TRBV15
CATSREGSNTEAFF
>TRBJ2-7|TRBV20-1
CSARDRIPTYEQYF
>TRBJ2-7|TRBV27
CASTTTVPGLASYEQYF
>TRBJ1-1|TRBV4-2
CASSQDPQGVMNTEAFF
>TRBJ2-3|TRBV13
CASSPMGDTQYF
>TRBJ2-3|TRBV29-1
CSVEEGLTDTQYF
>TRBJ1-2|TRBV4-3
CASSPGAYSFYTF
>TRBJ2-7|TRBV29-1
CSVWREGYEQYF
>TRBJ1-1|TRBV10-3
CAISEEGAANTEAFF
>TRBJ1-1|TRBV29-1
CSVEEINTEAFF
>TRBJ2-1|TRBV5-1
CASSLVADGSYNEQFF
>TRBJ1-1|TRBV7-3
CASSSNRGLTEAFF
>TRBJ2-7|TRBV28
CASSPRDRGPAYEQYF
>TRBJ2-7|TRBV11-2
CASRGGFDEQYF
>TRBJ2-1|TRBV5-5
CASSFVVYNEQFF
>TRBJ1-1|TRBV19
CASSISNGNTEAFF
>TRBJ2-7|TRBV5-1
CASSLGSGGAYEQYF
>TRBJ2-1|TRBV5-1
CASSPLDRASYNEQFF
>TRBJ2-1|TRBV28
CASSANRGNEQFF
>TRBJ2-1|TRBV29-1
CSVEGLTMAGGPHNEQFF
>TRBJ2-1|TRBV5-1
CASSFTADNEQFF
>TRBJ2-1|TRBV29-1
CSVPGTGTTGLYNEQFF
>TRBJ2-5|TRBV7-7
CASSPRTGGRETQYF
>TRBJ1-1|TRBV4-2
CASSQGSQGEAFF
>TRBJ2-1|TRBV14
CASSPRGAGVGNEQFF
>TRBJ2-3|TRBV10-3
CAISHLAGGSTDTQYF
>TRBJ2-3|TRBV5-1
CASSFDNPSTDTQYF
>TRBJ2-7|TRBV28
CASRDGAYEQYF
>TRBJ2-7|TRBV29-1
CSEYRGTEAFYEQYF